This entry concerns a single T cell receptor (beta chain). Only a few counts were recorded for this clone. It has no known antigen specificity. The record has no base qualities; no much larger clone is one base away. The sample originates from a study of control samples from healthy donors and cancer patients (dated by TCRdb to the early 2020s). The library was prepared using the immunoSEQ multiplex PCR assay. The table comes from immuneACCESS by way of TCRdb, which keeps in-frame sequences with V and J called. Part of the clones is missing from these tables; in studies checked, under half for an unresolved V gene and the rest for unknown reasons. In this sample the table shows about 28,000 clones, approximately 79% of which occur a single time. Roughly 21% of the sample goes to the ten largest clones. Looking up the germline V gene (reference sequence) yields CDR1 MNHEY and CDR2 SMNVEV. The CDR3, from cysteine to phenylalanine, totals 14 residues. Only CDR3 DNA is held: 42 bases, read in frame from base 1. Trimming takes 6 bases from V and 0 bases from J, and the germline ends sit 9 bases apart.

This receptor was identified in a man in his 60s with head and neck cancer. This chain joins TRBV27 to TRBJ1-3, with no D gene named confidently. The source material was PBMCs. The DNA sequence is TGTGCCAGCAGCCCCTATTACTCTGGAAACACCATATATTTT. This yields the protein CASSPYYSGNTIYF.